The 4 T cell receptor beta chains in this list originate from one sample, sequenced in a study of blood T cell repertoires in COVID-19. Produced via immunoSEQ multiplex PCR; TCRdb's table is partial and in-frame only. The table lists approximately 210,000 clones, 81% of them singletons. The sample consisted of PBMCs or T cells enriched from blood (not recorded which). The receptors shown here come from a woman between 50 and 59 years old with acute COVID-19.

The chain couples TRBV7-9 to TRBJ2-2; D is perhaps TRBD1 (6 bases). The ends were cut back, 4 bases at V and 3 bases at J, with 18 bases in the middle. The CDR3 covers 17 residues. Germline CDR1 is SEHNR and CDR2 is FQNEAQ (reference sequence). CDR3 loop: CASSSRQAYGYTGELFF. DNA for the CDR3: TGTGCCAGCAGCTCCCGACAGGCTTACGGGTACACCGGGGAGCTGTTTTTT. The full variable domain, in which reference TRBV7-9 and TRBJ2-2 provide the parts outside the CDR3, is DTGVSQNPRHKITKRGQNVTFRCDPISEHNRLYWYRQTLGQGPEFLTYFQNEAQLEKSRLLSDRFSAERPKGSFSTLEIQRTEQGDSAMYLCASSSRQAYGYTGELFFGEGSRLTVL.

V usage is TRBV24-1 and J usage is TRBJ2-5; TRBD2 aligns across 11 bases. Germline V gene sequence: CDR1 KGHDR, CDR2 SFDVKD. CDR3 size: 15 residues. After removal of 3 bases from V and 4 bases from J, the junction contained 3 bases not matched to a gene. The CDR3 DNA is TGTGCCACCAGTGATCGGACTAGCGGGCGAGAGACCCAGTACTTC. Its translation is CATSDRTSGRETQYF.

The V gene is TRBV18, the J gene TRBJ2-2; 9 bases are shared with TRBD1. With V trimmed by 6 bases and J by 7 bases, 6 bases remained unmatched. The CDR3 spans 14 residues. Per germline, CDR1 KGHSH and CDR2 LQKENI. The CDR3 DNA reads as TGTGCCAGCTCCTCCGGACAGGGGCGCGGGGAGCTGTTTTTT. Its protein is CASSSGQGRGELFF. The whole variable domain, remainder taken from reference TRBV18 and TRBJ2-2, is NAGVMQNPRHLVRRRGQEARLRCSPMKGHSHVYWYRQLPEEGLKFMVYLQKENIIDESGMPKERFSAEFPKEGPSILRIQQVVRGDSAAYFCASSSGQGRGELFFGEGSRLTVL.

The chain uses TRBV29-1 and TRBJ2-5; D might be TRBD1 (6 bases). Trimming took off 7 bases at V and 0 bases at J, with 12 bases between the two ends. The CDR3 contains 13 residues. Germline loops: CDR1 SQVTM, CDR2 ANQGSEA. CDR3 bases: TGCAGCGGGGAAGGACAGTACCAAGAGACCCAGTACTTC. Its translation is CSGEGQYQETQYF.